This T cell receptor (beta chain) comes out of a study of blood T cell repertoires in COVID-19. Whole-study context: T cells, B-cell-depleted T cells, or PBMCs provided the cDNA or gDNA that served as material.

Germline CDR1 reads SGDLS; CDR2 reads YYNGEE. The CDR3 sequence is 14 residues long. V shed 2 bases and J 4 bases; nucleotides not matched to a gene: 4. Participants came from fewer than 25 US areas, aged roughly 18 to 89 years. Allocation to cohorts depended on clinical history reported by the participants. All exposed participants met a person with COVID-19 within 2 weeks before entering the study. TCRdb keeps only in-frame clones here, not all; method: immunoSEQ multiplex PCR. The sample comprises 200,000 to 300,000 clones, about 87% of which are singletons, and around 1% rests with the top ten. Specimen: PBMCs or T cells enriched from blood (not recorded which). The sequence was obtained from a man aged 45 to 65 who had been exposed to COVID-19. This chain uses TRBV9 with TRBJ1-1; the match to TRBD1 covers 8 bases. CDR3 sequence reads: CASSVDRVGTEAFF. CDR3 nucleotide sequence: TGTGCCAGCAGCGTGGACAGGGTGGGCACTGAAGCTTTCTTT. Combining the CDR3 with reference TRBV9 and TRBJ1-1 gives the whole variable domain DSGVTQTPKHLITATGQRVTLRCSPRSGDLSVYWYQQSLDQGLQFLIQYYNGEERAKGNILERFSAQQFPDLHSELNLSSLELGDSALYFCASSVDRVGTEAFFGQGTRLTVV.